These T cell receptor beta chains were read from a single sample in a study of PD-L1 blockade in urothelial cancer. Repertoires were generated with immunoSEQ multiplex PCR, while TCRdb's copy carries only in-frame clones and drops some. The table records some 63,000 clones, 81% of them present only once. The sequences come from PBMCs, collected around atezolizumab (anti-PD-L1) treatment. Receptor source: a man aged 65-85 years with urothelial cancer. Both conserved end residues are part of each CDR3. Fields, in order: J gene, clone size, D gene, V gene, CDR3 protein, CDR3 DNA. D genes are given only for firm matches. For some rows the clone size is stated as once, few or many, or as a class when expanded; others skip it.

j_call: TRBJ2-3; clone_size: .; d_call: .; v_call: TRBV27; cdr3_aa: CASSLDRITDTQYF; cdr3_nt: TGTGCCAGCAGTTTAGACAGGATCACAGATACGCAGTATTTT
j_call: TRBJ1-2; clone_size: .; d_call: .; v_call: TRBV5-1; cdr3_aa: CASSPSGGDYGYTF; cdr3_nt: TGCGCCAGCAGCCCCAGCGGGGGAGACTATGGCTACACCTTC
j_call: TRBJ2-2; clone_size: .; d_call: .; v_call: TRBV6-5; cdr3_aa: CASSSFAGRITGELFF; cdr3_nt: TGTGCCAGCAGTTCCTTCGCCGGGAGAATCACCGGGGAGCTGTTTTTT
j_call: TRBJ1-5; clone_size: .; d_call: .; v_call: TRBV4-3; cdr3_aa: CASSQDYQGSQPQHF; cdr3_nt: TGCGCCAGCAGCCAAGATTACCAGGGAAGTCAGCCCCAGCATTTT
j_call: TRBJ2-7; clone_size: .; d_call: .; v_call: TRBV27; cdr3_aa: CANLGGILEQYF; cdr3_nt: TGTGCCAACCTTGGAGGGATTCTCGAGCAGTACTTC
j_call: TRBJ1-2; clone_size: many; d_call: .; v_call: TRBV25-1; cdr3_aa: CASSEGGGGYTF; cdr3_nt: TGTGCCAGCAGTGAAGGGGGAGGAGGCTACACCTTC
j_call: TRBJ2-7; clone_size: .; d_call: TRBD2; v_call: TRBV6-1; cdr3_aa: CASSPSASGSYEQYF; cdr3_nt: TGTGCCAGCAGTCCTTCGGCTAGCGGGAGTTACGAGCAGTACTTC
j_call: TRBJ2-3; clone_size: few; d_call: TRBD1; v_call: TRBV14; cdr3_aa: CASSSRTGDRGTDTQYF; cdr3_nt: TGTGCCAGCAGCTCCCGGACAGGGGATAGGGGCACAGATACGCAGTATTTT
j_call: TRBJ2-1; clone_size: .; d_call: .; v_call: TRBV6-1; cdr3_aa: CASNRGAYKTNEQFF; cdr3_nt: TGTGCCAGCAACCGGGGGGCCTATAAAACCAATGAGCAGTTCTTC
j_call: TRBJ2-2; clone_size: .; d_call: .; v_call: TRBV19; cdr3_aa: CASSLPYPDRLNTGELFF; cdr3_nt: TGTGCCAGTAGTCTTCCCTACCCTGACAGATTGAACACCGGGGAGCTGTTTTTT
j_call: TRBJ2-5; clone_size: .; d_call: TRBD2; v_call: TRBV9; cdr3_aa: CASSVGGTSIETQYF; cdr3_nt: TGTGCCAGCAGCGTCGGCGGGACTAGCATTGAGACCCAGTACTTC
j_call: TRBJ1-4; clone_size: .; d_call: TRBD1; v_call: TRBV9; cdr3_aa: CASSVEHGQGNEKLFF; cdr3_nt: TGTGCCAGCAGCGTAGAGCACGGACAGGGGAATGAAAAACTGTTTTTT
j_call: TRBJ1-2; clone_size: .; d_call: .; v_call: TRBV7-9; cdr3_aa: CASSLRGEGYGYTF; cdr3_nt: TGTGCCAGCAGCTTAAGAGGGGAGGGCTATGGCTACACCTTC
j_call: TRBJ2-5; clone_size: .; d_call: .; v_call: TRBV7-2; cdr3_aa: CASSFWALAETQYF; cdr3_nt: TGTGCCAGCAGCTTCTGGGCCCTGGCCGAGACCCAGTACTTC
j_call: TRBJ1-5; clone_size: .; d_call: .; v_call: TRBV18; cdr3_aa: CASTSRVGGNQPQHF; cdr3_nt: TGTGCCAGCACCTCCAGGGTTGGCGGCAATCAGCCCCAGCATTTT
j_call: TRBJ2-7; clone_size: .; d_call: TRBD1; v_call: TRBV18; cdr3_aa: CASSPSGDRDSEQYF; cdr3_nt: TGTGCCAGCTCCCCCTCAGGGGACAGGGACTCTGAGCAGTACTTC
j_call: TRBJ1-1; clone_size: .; d_call: TRBD1; v_call: TRBV7-9; cdr3_aa: CASTTGGGNTEAFF; cdr3_nt: TGTGCCAGCACTACAGGGGGCGGGAACACTGAAGCTTTCTTT
j_call: TRBJ1-2; clone_size: .; d_call: .; v_call: TRBV7-2; cdr3_aa: CASSLEGYYGYTF; cdr3_nt: TGTGCCAGCAGCTTAGAGGGGTACTATGGCTACACCTTC
j_call: TRBJ2-7; clone_size: .; d_call: .; v_call: TRBV4-3; cdr3_aa: CASSQIQGYEQYF; cdr3_nt: TGCGCCAGCAGCCAGATTCAGGGCTACGAGCAGTACTTC
j_call: TRBJ2-3; clone_size: .; d_call: TRBD1; v_call: TRBV7-9; cdr3_aa: CASSSRVTGWGTDTQYF; cdr3_nt: TGTGCCAGCAGCTCGAGGGTGACAGGGTGGGGCACAGATACGCAGTATTTT
j_call: TRBJ1-1; clone_size: few; d_call: .; v_call: TRBV6-5; cdr3_aa: CASRGGGSAEAFF; cdr3_nt: TGTGCCAGCAGAGGCGGGGGCTCCGCTGAAGCTTTCTTT
j_call: TRBJ2-3; clone_size: once; d_call: .; v_call: TRBV5-4; cdr3_aa: CASSLMTENTQYF; cdr3_nt: TGTGCCAGCAGCTTGATGACTGAAAATACGCAGTATTTT
j_call: TRBJ2-1; clone_size: .; d_call: TRBD2; v_call: TRBV5-1; cdr3_aa: CASSLGTSGSSYNEQFF; cdr3_nt: TGCGCCAGCAGCTTGGGGACTAGCGGCAGCTCCTACAATGAGCAGTTCTTC